This T cell receptor (beta chain) was captured in a study of cytomegalovirus exposure and HLA in healthy donors. Study as a whole: A prior analysis found some 110 million unique TCR beta sequences from around 200 million T cells.

With respect to this clone: The antigen is not known.

Study-wide results and limits: TCR association rates varied by HLA locus in a later analysis, with DRB1 highest and HLA-C lowest. Most subjects' HLA-A and HLA-B alleles were reportedly predicted from TCR beta sequences. With later analysis, a missense DCLRE1C variant became linked to TCR beta V- and J-gene trimming.

Use of 60 Vbeta and 13 Jbeta primers characterized the PCR. The data were produced by immunoSEQ multiplex PCR, yet TCRdb's version contains in-frame clones alone and is incomplete. The repertoire table contains around 160,000 clones. The V end lost 0 bases, the J end lost 1 base, and 10 bases lay between the germline ends. The CDR3 has 16 residues. CDR1 and CDR2 from the germline V gene are SGHDT and YYEEEE. This chain joins TRBV5-6 and TRBJ1-4; D unclear. This receptor was obtained from a woman aged 45-65 years in good health and CMV-seronegative. Sequencing was done on a sample of PBMCs. CDR3 DNA: TGTGCCAGCAGCTTGGCTCTCGCAGTAACTAATGAAAAACTGTTTTTT. The encoded protein is CASSLALAVTNEKLFF.